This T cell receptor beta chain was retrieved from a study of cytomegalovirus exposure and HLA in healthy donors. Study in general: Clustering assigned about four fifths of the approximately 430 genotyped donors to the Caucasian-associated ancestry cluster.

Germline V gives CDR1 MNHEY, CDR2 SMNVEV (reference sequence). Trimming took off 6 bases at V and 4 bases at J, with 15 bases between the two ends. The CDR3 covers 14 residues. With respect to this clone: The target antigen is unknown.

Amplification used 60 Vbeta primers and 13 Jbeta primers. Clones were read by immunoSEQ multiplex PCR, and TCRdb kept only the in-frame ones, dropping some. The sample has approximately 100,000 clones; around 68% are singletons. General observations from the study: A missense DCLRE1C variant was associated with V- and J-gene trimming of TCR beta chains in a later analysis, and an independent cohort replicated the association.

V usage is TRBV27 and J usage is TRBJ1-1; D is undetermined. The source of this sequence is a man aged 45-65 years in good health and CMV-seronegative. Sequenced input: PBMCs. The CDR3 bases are TGTGCCAGCAGCCCCCCTGGGTCGGGCACTGAAGCTTTCTTT. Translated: CASSPPGSGTEAFF.